The 7 T cell receptor beta chains presented below share a single source sample, sequenced in a study of graft-versus-host responses after intestinal transplantation. TCRdb keeps only in-frame clones here, not all; method: immunoSEQ multiplex PCR. The table has some 25,000 clones, around 94% seen once. The specimen was PBMCs, collected more than 29 days after intestinal transplant. The receptors were gathered from a human patient who received an intestinal transplant, so some T cells may come from the graft donor.

This clone was recorded a few times. J is TRBJ1-1 and V is TRBV27, with TRBD1 matching over 7 bases. V dropped 5 bases and J dropped 0; count of bases not matched to a gene: 6. The CDR3 spans 15 residues. The V gene's germline CDR1 is MNHEY and CDR2 SMNVEV (reference sequence). In nucleotides, the CDR3 is TGTGCCAGCAGTCCCGGACAGGTGTTGAACACTGAAGCTTTCTTT. Amino acid sequence: CASSPGQVLNTEAFF.

The gene calls are TRBV7-9 and TRBJ2-4; 7 bases match TRBD1. J gave up 4 bases and V 5 bases, and 20 bases lay outside the gene matches. Germline V CDR1 and CDR2: SEHNR, FQNEAQ (reference sequence). The CDR3 runs 19 residues. The CDR3 loop reads CASSLSRARGGSQKNIQYF. In nucleotides, the CDR3 is TGTGCCAGCAGCCTCTCCCGGGCCCGAGGGGGCTCCCAAAAAAACATTCAGTACTTC.

As for this clone: The sample carries other DNA sequences with the same CDR3. The rearrangement links TRBV11-2 to TRBJ1-5, with unresolved D. Trimming stripped 4 bases from V and 1 base from J, with 11 bases between. The germline gives CDR1 SGHAT, CDR2 FQNNGV. The CDR3 sequence is 15 residues long. The CDR3 region is CASSSGLVSNQPQHF. CDR3 DNA sequence: TGTGCCAGCAGCTCGGGGTTGGTGAGCAATCAGCCCCAGCATTTT.

V is TRBV7-8 and J is TRBJ1-1; a possible D gene is TRBD1 (6 bases). The CDR3 consists of 14 residues. V shed 5 bases and J shed 3 bases, with 13 bases lying between them. The germline CDR1 and CDR2 sequences are SGHVS and FQNEAQ. CDR3 region: CASSLAYRDTEAFF. CDR3 sequence (DNA): TGTGCCAGCAGCCTTGCCTACAGGGACACTGAAGCTTTCTTT.

The CDR3 is CASSLAGGTDTQYF. The CDR3 DNA sequence: TGCGCCAGCAGCTTGGCAGGGGGCACAGATACGCAGTATTTT. The chain uses TRBV5-1 and TRBJ2-3, with D possibly TRBD1 on 6 matching bases. CDR1 is SGHRS, CDR2 YFSETQ, per germline. This CDR3 region has 14 residues. Trimming pared 0 bases from V and 1 base from J, leaving 6 bases between. The whole variable domain, filled in from reference TRBV5-1 and TRBJ2-3, reads KAGVTQTPRYLIKTRGQQVTLSCSPISGHRSVSWYQQTPGQGLQFLFEYFSETQRNKGNFPGRFSGRQFSNSRSEMNVSTLELGDSALYLCASSLAGGTDTQYFGPGTRLTVL.

This chain links TRBV4-1 with TRBJ1-5; D uncertain. Germline loops: CDR1 MGHRA, CDR2 YSYEKL. This CDR3 comprises 14 residues. Trimming cost V 1 base and J 9 bases, with 13 bases left between them. The CDR3 DNA follows: TGCGCCAGCAGCCAAGCCAGACTGTTAACGCCCCAGCATTTT. Encoded protein: CASSQARLLTPQHF.

The V call is TRBV6-1, the J call TRBJ2-1; the D is unclear. Trimming took off 3 bases at V and 2 bases at J, with 14 bases between the two ends. The CDR3 totals 16 residues. Germline V gene sequence: CDR1 MNHNS, CDR2 SASEGT. The CDR3 loop is CASSETYSGPYNEQFF. DNA of the CDR3: TGTGCCAGCAGTGAGACATACAGTGGCCCCTACAATGAGCAGTTCTTC.